The next 16 T cell receptor beta chains were all read from a single sample in a study of T cell responses to AZD1222 COVID-19 vaccine. The assay was immunoSEQ multiplex PCR, and TCRdb's table has in-frame clones only and misses some. Of fewer than 85,000 clones listed, nearly 90% were seen once; the top ten hold 1.3%. This specimen was peripheral blood, taken 28 days after the second AZD1222 dose. Receptors were obtained from an adult who received the AZD1222 COVID-19 vaccine.

The chain combines TRBV3-1 (or the pseudogene TRBV3-2) with TRBJ2-5, with D uncertain. Germline V gene data show CDR1 as LGHDT and CDR2 as YNNKEL (reference sequence). CDR3 length: 12 amino acids. V lost 0 bases and J lost 5, with 4 bases in between. For the CDR3, the DNA is TGTGCCAGCAGCCAAGATAGGGAGACCCAGTACTTC. Translating gives CASSQDRETQYF.

The rearrangement uses TRBV19 and TRBJ2-2; D not certain. Germline CDR1 reads LNHDA; CDR2 reads SQIVND (reference sequence). The CDR3 extends over 15 amino acids. The ends were cut back, 2 bases at V and 1 base at J, with 8 bases in the middle. The CDR3 is CASSISDMNTGELFF. CDR3 bases: TGTGCCAGTAGTATAAGTGATATGAACACCGGGGAGCTGTTTTTT.

The chain joins TRBV7-6 to TRBJ2-2; D might be TRBD2 (5 bases). Trimming removed 3 bases at V and 4 bases at J, with 9 bases between. From germline, CDR1 is SGHVS and CDR2 FNYEAQ. The CDR3 runs 14 residues. The DNA of the CDR3 is TGTGCCAGCAGCTTTTTCGAGGGCACCGGGGAGCTGTTTTTT. Its translation is CASSFFEGTGELFF.

The chain has TRBV11-2 and TRBJ1-2; perhaps TRBD1 as D (5 bases). Germline V lookup: CDR1 SGHAT, CDR2 FQNNGV. The CDR3 has 15 residues. Between the trimmed V and J ends, which lost 1 base and 0 bases, there was a span of 9 bases. The CDR3, as DNA: TGTGCCAGCAGCTTAGGCCCGGACACTAACTATGGCTACACCTTC. Encoded protein: CASSLGPDTNYGYTF.

V usage is TRBV11-2 and J usage is TRBJ2-1; tentative D call: TRBD2 (5 bases). The CDR3 is 15 amino acids. Germline V CDR1 and CDR2: SGHAT, FQNNGV. Trimming removed 2 bases from V and 7 bases from J, with 15 bases in between. DNA of the CDR3: TGTGCCAGCAGCTTAATAGGGAGAAGGGTAAATGAGCAGTTCTTC. Protein sequence: CASSLIGRRVNEQFF.

The rearrangement uses TRBV3-1 (or the pseudogene TRBV3-2) and TRBJ1-4, with TRBD1 matching 8 bases. This CDR3 has 15 residues. Germline CDR1 LGHDT, CDR2 YNNKEL (reference sequence). The ends lost 2 bases at V and 8 bases at J; junction bases unmatched: 7. The CDR3 DNA follows: TGTGCCAGCAGCCAACCTCGACAGGGGTACGAAAAACTGTTTTTT. As protein: CASSQPRQGYEKLFF.

The chain has TRBV6-5 and TRBJ1-2; TRBD1 aligns across 8 bases. The CDR3 contains 15 residues. Losses at the gene ends were 2 bases for V and 4 bases for J; bases not matched to a gene: 6. CDR1 and CDR2 (germline): MNHEY, SVGAGI. The CDR3 DNA reads TGTGCCAGCAGTTACGGGAGGACAGGGACCTATGGCTACACCTTC. Its protein product is CASSYGRTGTYGYTF.

The chain carries TRBV7-6 and TRBJ2-2; D is unclear. CDR3 length equals 14 residues. Germline loops: CDR1 SGHVS, CDR2 FNYEAQ. V lost 3 bases to trimming and J lost 5 bases, with 10 bases between them. DNA for the CDR3: TGTGCCAGCAGCTTTTTAGGGAAAACCGGGGAGCTGTTTTTT. Its translation is CASSFLGKTGELFF.

DNA of the CDR3: TGTGCCAGCAGCTCGATCCCAAGGGATGAGCAGTTCTTC. Protein product: CASSSIPRDEQFF. The chain combines TRBV7-3 with TRBJ2-1; the D is unclear. Germline CDR1 SGHTA, CDR2 FQGTGA. The CDR3 totals 13 residues. V lost 4 bases, J lost 8 bases, and 12 bases lay in between.

The CDR3 sequence is CASRGGATNEKLFF. The CDR3 DNA reads TGTGCCAGCAGGGGGGGGGCAACTAATGAAAAACTGTTTTTT. This chain uses TRBV19 with TRBJ1-4; 7 bases match TRBD1. The V gene end was trimmed by 9 bases and the J gene end by 0 bases; junction bases not matched to a gene: 4. Germline V gene data show CDR1 as LNHDA and CDR2 as SQIVND (reference sequence). This CDR3 has 14 amino acids.

V usage is TRBV5-1 and J usage is TRBJ2-5, with a possible D match to TRBD1 (6 bases). V was clipped by 7 bases and J by 2 bases, with 15 bases between them. Germline V gives CDR1 SGHRS, CDR2 YFSETQ. The CDR3 extends over 14 amino acids. The CDR3 coding sequence is TGCGCCAGCTATACTGGACAGCCTCAAGAGACCCAGTACTTC. It codes for CASYTGQPQETQYF. Filled out from reference TRBV5-1 and TRBJ2-5, the complete variable domain reads KAGVTQTPRYLIKTRGQQVTLSCSPISGHRSVSWYQQTPGQGLQFLFEYFSETQRNKGNFPGRFSGRQFSNSRSEMNVSTLELGDSALYLCASYTGQPQETQYFGPGTRLLVL.

The gene calls are TRBV6-5 and TRBJ1-1; D remains unclear. Germline V gene data show CDR1 as MNHEY and CDR2 as SVGAGI. V was pared by 8 bases and J by 5 bases, with 12 bases between. The CDR3 is 12 amino acids. The chain's CDR3 is CASHRGWTEAFF. CDR3 sequence (DNA): TGTGCCAGCCATCGGGGTTGGACTGAAGCTTTCTTT.

The chain combines TRBV9 with TRBJ1-2; D might be TRBD1 (6 bases). The CDR3 runs 16 residues. Looked up from germline, CDR1 is SGDLS and CDR2 is YYNGEE. V lost 4 bases and J 7 bases, leaving 23 bases between the germline ends. In DNA form, the CDR3 reads TGTGCCAGCAGCTCAAGGAGGGGGGCCCTCGATGGTGGCTACACCTTC. This sequence encodes CASSSRRGALDGGYTF.

The gene calls are TRBV3-1 (or the pseudogene TRBV3-2) and TRBJ1-4, with D possibly TRBD1 on 5 matching bases. V was cut by 2 bases and J by 6 bases, with 10 bases left in between. The CDR3 is 14 residues long. CDR1 is LGHDT, CDR2 YNNKEL, per germline (reference sequence). CDR3 DNA sequence: TGTGCCAGCAGCCAACGGGGGGGAGATGAAAAACTGTTTTTT. It is translated as CASSQRGGDEKLFF.

The chain joins TRBV6-5 to TRBJ2-3, with a weak D call TRBD2 (5 bases). Trimming cost V 6 bases and J 3 bases, with 16 bases left between them. Germline V gives CDR1 MNHEY, CDR2 SVGAGI. This CDR3 region has 15 residues. In DNA form, the CDR3 reads TGTGCCAGCAGCTTACGGGGATCAATTACAGATACGCAGTATTTT. Protein sequence: CASSLRGSITDTQYF.

The V and J genes are TRBV1 and TRBJ2-5; TRBD2 is the table's D call and was not checked against the DNA. TRBV1 is given as a pseudogene. The CDR3 extends over 18 amino acids. The CDR3 protein is CTSSQGIQREGNQETQYF. The CDR3 coding sequence is TGCACCAGCAGCCAAGGGATTCAGCGGGAGGGAAACCAAGAGACCCAGTACTTC.